This T cell receptor beta chain originates from a study of blood T cell repertoires in COVID-19. Germline values: CDR1 MNHEY, CDR2 SVGAGI. Deletions cut 6 bases from V and 2 bases from J, with 11 bases between. The CDR3 is 14 residues long. Cohorts were determined from participant-reported clinical history. TCRdb's table, derived via immunoSEQ multiplex PCR, lists solely in-frame clones and lacks some. The sample consists of 380,000 or so clones, approximately 87% of them appearing once. This clone was observed a single time. The TCR was taken from a woman aged 25 to 45 with acute COVID-19. The V gene is TRBV6-5, the J gene TRBJ2-1; D may be TRBD2 (6 bases). The specimen sequenced was PBMCs or T cells enriched from blood (not recorded which). The CDR3 protein is CASSSSVAYNEQFF. CDR3 bases: TGTGCCAGCAGCTCTAGCGTCGCCTACAATGAGCAGTTCTTC.